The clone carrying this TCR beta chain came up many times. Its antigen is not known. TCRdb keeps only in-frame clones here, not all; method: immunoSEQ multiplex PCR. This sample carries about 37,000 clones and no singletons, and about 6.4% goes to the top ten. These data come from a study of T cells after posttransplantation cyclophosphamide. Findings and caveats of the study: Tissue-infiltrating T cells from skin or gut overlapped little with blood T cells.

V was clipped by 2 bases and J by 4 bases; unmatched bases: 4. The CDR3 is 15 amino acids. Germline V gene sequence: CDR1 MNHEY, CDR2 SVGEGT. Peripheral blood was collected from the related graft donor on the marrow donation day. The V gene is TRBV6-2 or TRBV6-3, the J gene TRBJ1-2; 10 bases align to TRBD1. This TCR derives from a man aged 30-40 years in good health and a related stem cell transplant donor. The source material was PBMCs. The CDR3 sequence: CASSYGTGVAYGYTF. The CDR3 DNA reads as TGTGCCAGCAGTTACGGGACAGGGGTGGCCTATGGCTACACCTTC.